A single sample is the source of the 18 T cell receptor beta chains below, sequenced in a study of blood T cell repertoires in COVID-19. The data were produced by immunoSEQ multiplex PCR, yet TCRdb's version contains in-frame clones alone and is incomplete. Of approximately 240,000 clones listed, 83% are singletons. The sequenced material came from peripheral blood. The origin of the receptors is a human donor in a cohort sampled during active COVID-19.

CDR3 region: CSVEEGTGSNTEAFF. As DNA, the CDR3 is TGCAGCGTTGAAGAGGGGACAGGGTCGAACACTGAAGCTTTCTTT. The chain combines TRBV29-1 with TRBJ1-1; TRBD1 aligns across 9 bases. Germline CDR1 SQVTM, CDR2 ANQGSEA. The CDR3 has 15 amino acids. V was clipped by 0 bases and J by 1 base; unmatched bases: 3.

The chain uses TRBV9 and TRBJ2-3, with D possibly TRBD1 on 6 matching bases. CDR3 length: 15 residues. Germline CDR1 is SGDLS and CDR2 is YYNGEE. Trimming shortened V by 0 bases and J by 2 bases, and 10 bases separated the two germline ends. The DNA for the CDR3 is TGTGCCAGCAGCGTAGGGCAGGGGAACACAGATACGCAGTATTTT. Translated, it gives CASSVGQGNTDTQYF.

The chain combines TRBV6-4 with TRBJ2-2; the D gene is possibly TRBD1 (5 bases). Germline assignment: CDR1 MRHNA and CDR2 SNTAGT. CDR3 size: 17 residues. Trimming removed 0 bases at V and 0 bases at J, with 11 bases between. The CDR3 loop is CASSDSSGATNTGELFF. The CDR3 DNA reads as TGTGCCAGCAGTGACTCGAGTGGGGCAACGAACACCGGGGAGCTGTTTTTT.

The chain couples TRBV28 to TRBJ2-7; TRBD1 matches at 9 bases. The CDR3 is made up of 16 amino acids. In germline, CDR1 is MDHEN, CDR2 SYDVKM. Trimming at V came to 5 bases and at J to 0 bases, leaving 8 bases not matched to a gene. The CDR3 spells CASSPLGQGNSYEQYF. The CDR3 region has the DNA TGTGCCAGCAGTCCGTTGGGACAGGGAAACTCCTACGAGCAGTACTTC.

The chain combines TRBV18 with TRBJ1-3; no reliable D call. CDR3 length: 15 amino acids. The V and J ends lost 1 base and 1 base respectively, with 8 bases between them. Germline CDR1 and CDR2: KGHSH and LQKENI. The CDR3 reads CASSPQARSGNTIYF. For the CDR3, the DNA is TGTGCCAGCTCACCACAGGCCAGGTCTGGAAACACCATATATTTT.

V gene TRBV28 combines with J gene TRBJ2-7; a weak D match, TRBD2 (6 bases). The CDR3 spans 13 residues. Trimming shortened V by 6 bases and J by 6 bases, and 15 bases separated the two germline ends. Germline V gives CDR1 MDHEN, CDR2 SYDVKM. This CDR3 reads CASRSPGLVEQYF. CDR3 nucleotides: TGTGCCAGCAGGTCGCCGGGACTGGTCGAGCAGTACTTC. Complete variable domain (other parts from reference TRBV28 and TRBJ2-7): DVKVTQSSRYLVKRTGEKVFLECVQDMDHENMFWYRQDPGLGLRLIYFSYDVKMKEKGDIPEGYSVSREKKERFSLILESASTNQTSMYLCASRSPGLVEQYFGPGTRLTVT.

CDR3 protein: CASSYAGQFYGYTF. The CDR3 coding sequence is TGTGCCAGCAGTTACGCGGGACAGTTCTATGGCTACACCTTC. The rearrangement uses TRBV6-6 and TRBJ1-2; 7 bases agree with TRBD1. After removal of 2 bases from V and 4 bases from J, the junction contained 4 bases not matched to a gene. Germline-derived CDR1 and CDR2 are MNHNY and SVGAGI (reference sequence). CDR3 length: 14 residues.

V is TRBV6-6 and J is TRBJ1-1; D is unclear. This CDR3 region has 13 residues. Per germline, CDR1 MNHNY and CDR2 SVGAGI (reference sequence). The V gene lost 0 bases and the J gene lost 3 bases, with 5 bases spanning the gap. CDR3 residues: CASSYSRDTEAFF. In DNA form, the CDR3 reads TGTGCCAGCAGTTACTCTCGGGACACTGAAGCTTTCTTT.

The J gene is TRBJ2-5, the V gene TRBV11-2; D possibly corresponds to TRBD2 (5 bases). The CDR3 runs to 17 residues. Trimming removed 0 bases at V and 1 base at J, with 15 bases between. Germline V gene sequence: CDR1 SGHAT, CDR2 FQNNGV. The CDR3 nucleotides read TGTGCCAGCAGCTTAGATACCTTAAGGAGGCTCCAAGAGACCCAGTACTTC. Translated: CASSLDTLRRLQETQYF.

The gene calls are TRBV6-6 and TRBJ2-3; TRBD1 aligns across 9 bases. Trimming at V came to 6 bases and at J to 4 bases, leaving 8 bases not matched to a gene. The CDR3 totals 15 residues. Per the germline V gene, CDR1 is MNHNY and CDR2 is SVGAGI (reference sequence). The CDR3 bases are TGTGCCAGCAGGGGACCGGGACAGGGTTCAGATACGCAGTATTTT. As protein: CASRGPGQGSDTQYF.

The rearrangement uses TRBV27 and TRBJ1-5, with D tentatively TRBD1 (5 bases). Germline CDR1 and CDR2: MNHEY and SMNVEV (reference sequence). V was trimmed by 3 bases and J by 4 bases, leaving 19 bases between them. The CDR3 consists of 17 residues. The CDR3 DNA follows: TGTGCCAGCAGTTTTCAGTTGTCTATGACAGATAATCAGCCCCAGCATTTT. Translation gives CASSFQLSMTDNQPQHF.

CDR3 in amino acids: CASRTGGSDTGELFF. The CDR3 DNA reads as TGTGCCAGCAGGACAGGGGGCAGCGACACCGGGGAGCTGTTTTTT. This chain uses TRBV5-4 with TRBJ2-2, with 10 bases fitting TRBD1. V was clipped by 5 bases and J by 3 bases; unmatched bases: 4. This CDR3 comprises 15 residues. CDR1 is SGHNT, CDR2 YYREEE, per germline (reference sequence).

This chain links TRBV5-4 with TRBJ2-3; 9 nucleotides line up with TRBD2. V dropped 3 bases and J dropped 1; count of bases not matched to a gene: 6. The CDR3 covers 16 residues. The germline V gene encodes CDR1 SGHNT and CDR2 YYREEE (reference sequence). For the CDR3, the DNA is TGTGCCAGCAGCTCAAAACTAGCGGGCGGCACAGATACGCAGTATTTT. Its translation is CASSSKLAGGTDTQYF.

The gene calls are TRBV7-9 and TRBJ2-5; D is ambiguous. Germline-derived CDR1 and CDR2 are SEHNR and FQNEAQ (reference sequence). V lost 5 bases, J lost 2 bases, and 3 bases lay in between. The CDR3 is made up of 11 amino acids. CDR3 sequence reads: CASSQQETQYF. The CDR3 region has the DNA TGTGCCAGCAGCCAACAAGAGACCCAGTACTTC.

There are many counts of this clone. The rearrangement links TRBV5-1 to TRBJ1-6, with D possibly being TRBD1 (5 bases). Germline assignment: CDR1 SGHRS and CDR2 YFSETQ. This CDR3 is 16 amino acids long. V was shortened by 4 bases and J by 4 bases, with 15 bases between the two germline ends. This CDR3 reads CASSPTGAGYNSPLHF. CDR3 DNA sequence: TGCGCCAGCAGCCCGACCGGTGCAGGGTATAATTCACCCCTCCACTTT.

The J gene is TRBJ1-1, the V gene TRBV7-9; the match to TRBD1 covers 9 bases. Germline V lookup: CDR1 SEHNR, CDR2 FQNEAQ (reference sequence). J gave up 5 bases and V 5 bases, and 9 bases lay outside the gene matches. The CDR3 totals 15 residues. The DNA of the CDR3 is TGTGCCAGCAGCATATCCGGGACAGGGAGGACTGAAGCTTTCTTT. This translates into CASSISGTGRTEAFF.

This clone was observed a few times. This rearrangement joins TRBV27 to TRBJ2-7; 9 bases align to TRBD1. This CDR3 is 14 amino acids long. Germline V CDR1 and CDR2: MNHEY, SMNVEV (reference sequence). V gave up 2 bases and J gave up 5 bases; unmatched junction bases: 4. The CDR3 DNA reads TGTGCCAGCAGTTTAGCGACAGGGGGGGACGAGCAGTACTTC. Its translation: CASSLATGGDEQYF.

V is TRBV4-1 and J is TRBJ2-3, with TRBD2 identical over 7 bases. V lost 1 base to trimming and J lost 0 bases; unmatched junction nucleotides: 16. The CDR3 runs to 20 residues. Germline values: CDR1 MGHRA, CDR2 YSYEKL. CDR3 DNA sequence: TGCGCCAGCAGCCAAGTCGGGCAGCGGGAAAGTCGCCGTAGCACAGATACGCAGTATTTT. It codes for CASSQVGQRESRRSTDTQYF.